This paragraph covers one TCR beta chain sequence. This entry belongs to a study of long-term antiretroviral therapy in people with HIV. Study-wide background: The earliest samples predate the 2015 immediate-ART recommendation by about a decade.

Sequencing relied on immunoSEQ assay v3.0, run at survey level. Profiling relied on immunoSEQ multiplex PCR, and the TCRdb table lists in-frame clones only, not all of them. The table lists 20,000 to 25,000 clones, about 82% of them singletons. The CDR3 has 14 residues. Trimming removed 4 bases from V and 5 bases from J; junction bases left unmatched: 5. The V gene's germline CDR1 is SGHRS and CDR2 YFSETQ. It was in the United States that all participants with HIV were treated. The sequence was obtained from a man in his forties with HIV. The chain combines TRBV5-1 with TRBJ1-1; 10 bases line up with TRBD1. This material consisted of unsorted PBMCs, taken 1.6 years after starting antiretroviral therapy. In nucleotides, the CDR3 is TGCGCCAGCAGCCTGGGACAGGGGACGACTGAAGCTTTCTTT. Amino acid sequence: CASSLGQGTTEAFF.